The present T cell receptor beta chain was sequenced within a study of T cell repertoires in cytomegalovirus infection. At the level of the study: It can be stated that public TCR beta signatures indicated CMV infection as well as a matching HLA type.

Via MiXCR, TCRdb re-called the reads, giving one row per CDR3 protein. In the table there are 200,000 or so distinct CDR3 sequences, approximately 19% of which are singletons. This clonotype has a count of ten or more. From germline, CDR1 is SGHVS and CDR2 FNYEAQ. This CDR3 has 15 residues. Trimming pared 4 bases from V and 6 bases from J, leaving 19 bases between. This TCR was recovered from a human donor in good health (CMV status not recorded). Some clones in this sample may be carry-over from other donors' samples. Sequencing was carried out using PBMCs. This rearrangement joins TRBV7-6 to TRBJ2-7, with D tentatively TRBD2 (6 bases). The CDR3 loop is CASSSQAGTTGEQYF. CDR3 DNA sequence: TGTGCCAGCAGCTCCCAGGCGGGAACTACGGGCGAGCAGTACTTC.